What follows describes a single T cell receptor (beta chain). Antigen unknown. The authors prepared the TCRbeta library with unique molecular identifiers. MiXCR, run by TCRdb on the PCR reads, gives a single entry per CDR3 protein. This table has 530,000 or so distinct CDR3 sequences, around 27% appearing once. CDR3 length: 14 residues. V was pared by 1 base and J by 12 bases, with 11 bases of the junction left unmatched. Per germline, CDR1 SQVTM and CDR2 ANQGSEA. The sample comes from a study of T-cell reconstitution after alpha-beta-depleted transplantation in children. Overall study results and limits: T-cell counts and diversity at one year post-transplant came mainly from newly produced T cells. Surviving recipient T cells and intrathymic progenitors accounted for some patients' high TCRbeta diversity at day 60.

The sequence was collected from a boy under two years old with Wiskott-Aldrich syndrome, due to receive a stem cell transplant. The sequenced sample was PBMCs, obtained before TCRalphabeta/CD19-depleted stem cell transplant. The chain recombines TRBV29-1 with TRBJ2-1, with 8 bases fitting TRBD1. The chain's CDR3 is CSVEAGQAGGWQFF. The CDR3 coding sequence is TGCAGCGTTGAAGCGGGACAGGCCGGCGGCTGGCAGTTCTTC.